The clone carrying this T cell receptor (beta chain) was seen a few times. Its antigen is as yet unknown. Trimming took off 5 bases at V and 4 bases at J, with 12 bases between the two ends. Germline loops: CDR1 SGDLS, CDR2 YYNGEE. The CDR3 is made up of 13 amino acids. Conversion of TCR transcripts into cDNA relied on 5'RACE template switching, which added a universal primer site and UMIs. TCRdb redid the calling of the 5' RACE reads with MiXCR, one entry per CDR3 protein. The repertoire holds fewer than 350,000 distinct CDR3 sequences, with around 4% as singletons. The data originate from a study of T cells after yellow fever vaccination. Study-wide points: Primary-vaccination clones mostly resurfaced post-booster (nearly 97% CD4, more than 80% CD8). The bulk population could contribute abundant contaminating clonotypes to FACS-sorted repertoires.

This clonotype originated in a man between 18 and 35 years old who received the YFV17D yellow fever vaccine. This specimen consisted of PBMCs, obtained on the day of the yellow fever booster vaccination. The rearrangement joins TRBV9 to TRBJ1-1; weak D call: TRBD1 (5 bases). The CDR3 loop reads CASSGTGSTEAFF. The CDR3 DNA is TGTGCCAGCAGTGGGACGGGGAGCACTGAAGCTTTCTTT. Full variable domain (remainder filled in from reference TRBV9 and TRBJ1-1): DSGVTQTPKHLITATGQRVTLRCSPRSGDLSVYWYQQSLDQGLQFLIQYYNGEERAKGNILERFSAQQFPDLHSELNLSSLELGDSALYFCASSGTGSTEAFFGQGTRLTVV.